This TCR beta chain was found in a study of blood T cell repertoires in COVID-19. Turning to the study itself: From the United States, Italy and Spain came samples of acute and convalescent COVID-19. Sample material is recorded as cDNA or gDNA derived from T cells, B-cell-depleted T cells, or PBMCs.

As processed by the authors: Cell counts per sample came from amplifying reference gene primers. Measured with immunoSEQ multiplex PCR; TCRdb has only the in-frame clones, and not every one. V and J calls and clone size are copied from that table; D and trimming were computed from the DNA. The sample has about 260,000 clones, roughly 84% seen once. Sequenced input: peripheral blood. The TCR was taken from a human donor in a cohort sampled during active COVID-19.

CDR3 region: CASSEQGGETQYF. The CDR3 DNA reads as TGTGCCAGCAGTGAGCAGGGTGGGGAGACCCAGTACTTC. This chain connects TRBV6-1 to TRBJ2-5; a possible D gene is TRBD1 (5 bases). Germline V gene data show CDR1 as MNHNS and CDR2 as SASEGT. The V gene lost 3 bases and the J gene lost 5 bases, with 10 bases spanning the gap. CDR3 length: 13 amino acids.